Below are 23 T cell receptor beta chains sequenced from a single sample in a study of shared clonotypes between healthy human individuals. This table comes from immunoSEQ multiplex PCR, and its TCRdb copy is limited to in-frame clones, with some not included. This sample yields about 2.1 million clones, of which just under 95% are seen a single time; over 1.5% belongs to the top ten. Only CD45RO-negative cells positively selected for CCR7 counted as naive CD8 cells, so terminally differentiated effector memory CD45RA+ cells were excluded. Sequencing input: naive CD8+ T cells from PBMCs. The receptors stem from a man younger than 35 in good health. Some clones in this sample may be carry-over from other donors' samples.

The chain carries TRBV27 and TRBJ2-7; D unresolved. V gave up 4 bases and J gave up 4 bases, with 11 bases separating them. Germline lookup yields CDR1 MNHEY and CDR2 SMNVEV (reference sequence). This CDR3 has 13 residues. CDR3 nucleotide sequence: TGTGCCAGCAGTTCCCGGCAACCATACGAGCAGTACTTC. Translating gives CASSSRQPYEQYF.

The rearrangement links TRBV6-4 to TRBJ2-2; D unclear. Trimming took off 2 bases at V and 1 base at J, with 8 bases between the two ends. CDR1 is MRHNA and CDR2 is SNTAGT in the germline V gene. The CDR3 has 15 amino acids. The CDR3, as DNA: TGTGCCAGCAGTGACGAGCGTCAGAACACCGGGGAGCTGTTTTTT. It is translated as CASSDERQNTGELFF.

The CDR3 region is CASGASTGYAEAFF. In nucleotides, the CDR3 is TGTGCCAGCGGTGCGAGTACAGGGTACGCTGAAGCTTTCTTT. The V call is TRBV9, the J call TRBJ1-1, with D possibly being TRBD1 (6 bases). V was pared by 7 bases and J by 6 bases, with 19 bases between. Germline lookup yields CDR1 SGDLS and CDR2 YYNGEE. The CDR3 covers 14 residues.

The rearrangement uses TRBV28 and TRBJ2-5, with 8 positions matching TRBD1. V lost 5 bases and J lost 2; bases outside the gene matches: 7. The CDR3 sequence is 15 residues long. Germline assignment: CDR1 MDHEN and CDR2 SYDVKM. The CDR3 sequence is CASSTGTGKQETQYF. In DNA form, the CDR3 reads TGTGCCAGCAGTACCGGGACAGGAAAACAAGAGACCCAGTACTTC.

V is TRBV5-5 and J is TRBJ2-7; D is unresolved. The germline CDR1 and CDR2 sequences are SGHKS and YYEKEE (reference sequence). With 4 bases removed from V and 2 bases from J, the gap between germline ends came to 10 bases. This CDR3 region has 13 residues. The CDR3 DNA is TGTGCCAGCAGCATCTCGAGTCCCTACGAGCAGTACTTC. Protein sequence: CASSISSPYEQYF.

In nucleotides, the CDR3 is TGTGCCTGGAGCCCAGGTGGGGACGGAAACACCATATATTTT. Its translation is CAWSPGGDGNTIYF. The gene calls are TRBV30 and TRBJ1-3; maybe TRBD1 (5 bases). V lost 3 bases to trimming and J lost 4 bases, with 13 bases between them. The CDR3 contains 14 residues. Germline V gives CDR1 GTSNPN, CDR2 SVGIG (reference sequence).

The chain combines TRBV2 with TRBJ1-1; TRBD1 is a possible D gene (5 bases). Germline V gene sequence: CDR1 SNHLY, CDR2 FYNNEI. The CDR3 spans 14 residues. The V end was cut by 6 bases, the J end by 0 bases, with 11 bases between. The CDR3 nucleotides read TGTGCCAGCAGGGGGCCGAACATGAACACTGAAGCTTTCTTT. This sequence encodes CASRGPNMNTEAFF.

The chain uses TRBV9 and TRBJ2-1; 8 bases are a match to TRBD1. CDR1 is SGDLS, CDR2 YYNGEE, per germline. The CDR3 is 15 amino acids. With V trimmed by 3 bases and J by 4 bases, 6 bases remained unmatched. The CDR3 DNA reads TGTGCCAGCAGCGGACAGGGGACCCCTTACAATGAGCAGTTCTTC. Its protein product is CASSGQGTPYNEQFF. Filled out from reference TRBV9 and TRBJ2-1, the complete variable domain reads DSGVTQTPKHLITATGQRVTLRCSPRSGDLSVYWYQQSLDQGLQFLIQYYNGEERAKGNILERFSAQQFPDLHSELNLSSLELGDSALYFCASSGQGTPYNEQFFGPGTRLTVL.

In this sample, this clone turned up once. This chain joins TRBV15 and TRBJ1-1, with TRBD1 identical over 9 bases. This CDR3 contains 14 residues. With V trimmed by 3 bases and J by 7 bases, 6 bases remained unmatched. From germline, CDR1 is LNHNV and CDR2 YYDKDF (reference sequence). CDR3 coding DNA: TGTGCCACCAGCAGGGGCGACAGGGGGGTTGAAGCTTTCTTT. It encodes CATSRGDRGVEAFF.

About this clone: At one end the junction does not follow the germline gene, possibly because of a read error. The chain employs TRBV19 and TRBJ2-7, with TRBD1 matching 8 bases. This CDR3 is 13 amino acids long. CDR1 and CDR2 from the germline V gene are LNHDA and SQIVND (reference sequence). This CDR3 reads CASSLDRGHEQYF. For the CDR3, the DNA is TGTGCCAGTAGTCTAGACAGGGGTCACGAGCAGTACTTC.

The rearrangement links TRBV28 to TRBJ2-1, with TRBD1 matching over 7 bases. CDR1 and CDR2 (germline): MDHEN, SYDVKM. This CDR3 region has 14 residues. The V gene end was trimmed by 10 bases and the J gene end by 2 bases; junction bases not matched to a gene: 8. The CDR3 spells CATTPGQTYNEQFF. The CDR3 DNA reads as TGTGCCACCACTCCGGGACAGACCTACAATGAGCAGTTCTTC.

V is TRBV30 and J is TRBJ2-1; a possible D gene is TRBD2 (6 bases). The V end was cut by 1 base, the J end by 9 bases, with 19 bases between. The germline V gene has CDR1 GTSNPN and CDR2 SVGIG (reference sequence). The CDR3 covers 15 residues. This chain's CDR3 is CAWSDLTSVGGEQFF. CDR3 in DNA: TGTGCCTGGAGTGACCTTACGTCAGTCGGGGGTGAGCAGTTCTTC.

The CDR3 loop is CASSTQGVLETQYF. The CDR3 region has the DNA TGTGCCAGCAGCACCCAGGGAGTATTGGAGACCCAGTACTTC. J is TRBJ2-5 and V is TRBV7-9; D may be TRBD1 or TRBD2 (5 bases each). V lost 5 bases and J lost 5, with 15 bases in between. The germline CDR1 and CDR2 sequences are SEHNR and FQNEAQ (reference sequence). The CDR3 has 14 amino acids.

The chain links TRBV27 to TRBJ1-3; D is unresolved. Trimming cost V 4 bases and J 0 bases, with 16 bases left between them. This CDR3 comprises 17 residues. Germline values: CDR1 MNHEY, CDR2 SMNVEV (reference sequence). This chain's CDR3 is CASSSKTRPSSGNTIYF. The CDR3 coding sequence is TGTGCCAGCAGTTCAAAGACAAGGCCCAGCTCTGGAAACACCATATATTTT.

The chain links TRBV19 to TRBJ1-1, with D hard to call. CDR3 length: 14 amino acids. The V gene's germline CDR1 is LNHDA and CDR2 SQIVND (reference sequence). V was clipped by 9 bases and J by 4 bases, with 18 bases between them. The CDR3 region is CASAPERYSTEAFF. For the CDR3, the DNA is TGTGCCAGCGCTCCCGAACGGTATTCCACTGAAGCTTTCTTT.

This chain connects TRBV19 to TRBJ1-1; 9 bases fit TRBD1. Germline V CDR1 and CDR2: LNHDA, SQIVND (reference sequence). V lost 6 bases and J lost 0; bases outside the gene matches: 5. The CDR3 spans 15 residues. The CDR3 here is CASSRDREMNTEAFF. The CDR3 DNA follows: TGTGCCAGTAGCCGGGACAGGGAGATGAACACTGAAGCTTTCTTT. The full variable domain, its missing parts supplied by reference TRBV19 and TRBJ1-1, is DGGITQSPKYLFRKEGQNVTLSCEQNLNHDAMYWYRQDPGQGLRLIYYSQIVNDFQKGDIAEGYSVSREKKESFPLTVTSAQKNPTAFYLCASSRDREMNTEAFFGQGTRLTVV.

The chain links TRBV5-4 to TRBJ1-3; the D is unclear. Germline lookup yields CDR1 SGHNT and CDR2 YYREEE (reference sequence). The CDR3 consists of 13 residues. Trimming pared 0 bases from V and 3 bases from J, leaving 4 bases between. The CDR3 is CASSLARGNTIYF. CDR3 nucleotide sequence: TGTGCCAGCAGCTTGGCACGTGGAAACACCATATATTTT.

The rearrangement joins TRBV19 to TRBJ2-7; no firm D call. The V and J ends lost 6 bases and 4 bases respectively, with 13 bases between them. The germline CDR1 and CDR2 sequences are LNHDA and SQIVND (reference sequence). This CDR3 has 13 residues. CDR3: CASRGSLPYEQYF. CDR3 DNA: TGTGCCAGTAGGGGATCCCTTCCGTACGAGCAGTACTTC.

In regard to this clone: Other DNA sequences in this specimen translate into the identical CDR3. The gene calls are TRBV5-6 and TRBJ2-1; no reliable D call. The CDR3 consists of 12 residues. Per the germline V gene, CDR1 is SGHDT and CDR2 is YYEEEE. V lost 0 bases and J 6 bases, leaving 4 bases between the germline ends. This CDR3 is CASSLALNEQFF. The CDR3 nucleotides are TGTGCCAGCAGCTTGGCCCTCAATGAGCAGTTCTTC. The whole variable domain, remainder taken from reference TRBV5-6 and TRBJ2-1, is DAGVTQSPTHLIKTRGQQVTLRCSPKSGHDTVSWYQQALGQGPQFIFQYYEEEERQRGNFPDRFSGHQFPNYSSELNVNALLLGDSALYLCASSLALNEQFFGPGTRLTVL.

The V and J genes are TRBV5-6 and TRBJ2-5; D gene uncertain. The DNA matches TRBJ2-7 better at its end, which makes the J call doubtful. The CDR3 loop spans 13 amino acids. The germline V gene encodes CDR1 SGHDT and CDR2 YYEEEE. This CDR3 reads CASSLGPTYEQYF. The CDR3, as DNA: TGTGCCAGCAGCTTGGGACCGACCTACGAGCAGTACTTC.

The chain joins TRBV6-1 to TRBJ2-1; 8 nucleotides line up with TRBD2. The ends lost 6 bases at V and 10 bases at J; junction bases unmatched: 8. This CDR3 is 13 amino acids long. The germline gives CDR1 MNHNS, CDR2 SASEGT. The CDR3 bases are TGTGCCAGCAGGGAAAGGGCTAGCGGGGAGCAGTTCTTC. Encoded protein: CASRERASGEQFF.

The J gene is TRBJ2-7, the V gene TRBV4-1, with 8 bases matching TRBD2. The CDR3 length is 17 residues. Trimming removed 0 bases from V and 0 bases from J; junction bases left unmatched: 7. The germline V gene has CDR1 MGHRA and CDR2 YSYEKL. This CDR3 is CASSQDPLAANSYEQYF. CDR3 sequence (DNA): TGCGCCAGCAGCCAAGACCCACTAGCGGCTAACTCCTACGAGCAGTACTTC.

The chain carries TRBV15 and TRBJ2-5; TRBD1 agrees at 8 bases. The germline V gene has CDR1 LNHNV and CDR2 YYDKDF (reference sequence). This CDR3 contains 16 residues. The J segment lost 5 bases and the V segment lost 6 bases, leaving 14 bases of the junction unmatched. CDR3 in amino acids: CATSSSGQGARETQYF. As DNA, the CDR3 is TGTGCCACCAGTTCTTCCGGGCAGGGGGCTCGTGAGACCCAGTACTTC.